The 23 T cell receptor beta chains presented below share a single source sample, sequenced in a study of Graves' ophthalmopathy and Graves' hyperthyroidism. The authors amplified TCR beta CDR3 regions, and they did so from RNA transcripts for repertoire sequencing. HTBI primers were employed in first-round RT-PCR, then a second-round multiplex PCR followed. TCRdb itself ran the multiplex PCR reads through MiXCR, one entry per CDR3 protein. The data show approximately 1.2 million distinct CDR3 sequences, 35% to 40% seen once. Sequencing input: peripheral blood or thyroid tissue (not recorded which). These receptors were collected from an adult man with Graves' hyperthyroidism.

There are a few counts of this clonotype. The CDR3 here is CSAESAGEGNEQYF. The CDR3 coding sequence is TGCAGTGCGGAATCGGCGGGAGAGGGGAACGAGCAGTACTTC. The chain couples TRBV20-1 to TRBJ2-7, with TRBD2 matching over 7 bases. The CDR3 totals 14 residues. The trim removed 6 bases at V and 5 bases at J, leaving 13 bases unmatched. Germline loops: CDR1 DFQATT, CDR2 SNEGSKA (reference sequence).

The chain couples TRBV6-7 to TRBJ1-2, with TRBD1 matching 7 bases. TRBV6-7 is labeled an ORF, and its function is uncertain. V trimming: 6 bases; J trimming: 1 base; junction bases outside the gene matches: 8. The length of the CDR3 is 15 residues. This CDR3 is CASSAGDSLNYGYTF. DNA for the CDR3: TGTGCCAGCAGCGCCGGGGACAGCCTTAACTATGGCTACACCTTC.

The chain recombines TRBV28 with TRBJ2-5; tentative D call: TRBD1 (5 bases). The ends were cut back, 5 bases at V and 5 bases at J, with 12 bases in the middle. CDR1 is MDHEN and CDR2 is SYDVKM in the germline V gene. The CDR3 totals 13 residues. CDR3 DNA sequence: TGTGCCAGCAGTACTCAGGGTTTTGAGACCCAGTACTTC. Translation: CASSTQGFETQYF.

This clonotype was counted many times. The V gene is TRBV12-3 or TRBV12-4, the J gene TRBJ1-5; unclear D gene. The CDR3 is 14 residues long. The V end was cut by 1 base, the J end by 7 bases, with 11 bases between. The CDR3 protein is CASSLGGLEQPQHF. The CDR3 coding sequence is TGTGCCAGCAGTTTAGGAGGGTTGGAACAGCCCCAGCATTTT.

The J gene is TRBJ2-6, the V gene TRBV10-3, with D perhaps TRBD2 (6 bases). Germline-derived CDR1 and CDR2 are ENHRY and SYGVKD. V lost 2 bases and J lost 0, with 20 bases in between. The CDR3 spans 20 residues. The CDR3 here is CAISEASSIADGSGANVLTF. The DNA for the CDR3 is TGTGCCATCAGTGAGGCCAGTAGTATAGCGGACGGCTCTGGGGCCAACGTCCTGACTTTC.

The gene calls are TRBV27 and TRBJ1-5, with D uncertain. Trimming pared 8 bases from V and 3 bases from J, leaving 14 bases between. Germline loops: CDR1 MNHEY, CDR2 SMNVEV (reference sequence). This CDR3 has 14 residues. DNA of the CDR3: TGTGCCAGCTCCCCCCAAAAGGACAATCAGCCCCAGCATTTT. It yields the protein CASSPQKDNQPQHF.

Concerning this clonotype itself: Sequence at one end of the junction differs from germline and may be a read error. V usage is TRBV6-4 and J usage is TRBJ2-2; TRBD2 agrees at 10 bases. Germline V gene lookup returns CDR1 MRHNA and CDR2 SNTAGT. CDR3 size: 16 residues. The CDR3 nucleotides read TGTGCCAGCAGTCCAAACAGGCTAGCGGGAGCAGGGGAGCAGTTTTTT. It encodes CASSPNRLAGAGEQFF.

This chain links TRBV11-2 with TRBJ2-5, with TRBD1 matching 7 bases. Losses at the gene ends were 5 bases for V and 9 bases for J; bases not matched to a gene: 6. Germline V lookup: CDR1 SGHAT, CDR2 FQNNGV. This CDR3 is built from 12 residues. The CDR3 DNA follows: TGTGCCAGCAGCCGGGACAGCCGCCCCCAGTACTTC. It encodes CASSRDSRPQYF.

This clonotype was observed many times. The chain is built from TRBV5-1 and TRBJ1-5; D remains unclear. Germline CDR1 and CDR2: SGHRS and YFSETQ. This CDR3 spans 15 amino acids. The V gene lost 1 base and the J gene lost 0 bases, with 8 bases spanning the gap. CDR3 in amino acids: CASSLMGYSNQPQHF. The CDR3 nucleotides read TGCGCCAGCAGCTTGATGGGGTATAGCAATCAGCCCCAGCATTTT.

This chain connects TRBV12-3 or TRBV12-4 to TRBJ2-7, with D maybe TRBD2 (5 bases). V was shortened by 4 bases and J by 2 bases, with 12 bases between the two germline ends. The CDR3 runs 14 residues. DNA for the CDR3: TGTGCCAGCAGTTCCCCAGAGGGAACCTACGAGCAGTACTTC. Protein sequence: CASSSPEGTYEQYF.

In this sample, this clonotype turned up many times. The chain couples TRBV5-1 to TRBJ2-7; D unresolved. Germline CDR1 is SGHRS and CDR2 is YFSETQ. V was pared by 3 bases and J by 3 bases, with 4 bases between. CDR3 size: 11 residues. This chain's CDR3 is CASSSNYEQYF. The CDR3 DNA is TGCGCCAGCAGCTCTAACTACGAGCAGTACTTC.

This clonotype came up many times. The rearrangement links TRBV25-1 to TRBJ2-7; perhaps D is TRBD1 or TRBD2 (5 bases each). There are 13 residues in the CDR3. V was clipped by 6 bases and J by 5 bases, with 14 bases between them. Germline-derived CDR1 and CDR2 are MGHDK and SYGVNS. Here the CDR3 reads CASSHPGRNEQYF. CDR3 DNA: TGTGCCAGCAGCCACCCGGGGCGAAACGAGCAGTACTTC.

The chain recombines TRBV2 with TRBJ1-1; no definite D call. Germline assignment: CDR1 SNHLY and CDR2 FYNNEI. This CDR3 has 15 amino acids. V was trimmed by 6 bases and J by 1 base, leaving 15 bases between them. CDR3 region: CASSRPGETNTEAFF. CDR3 DNA: TGTGCCAGCAGCCGTCCCGGGGAGACGAACACTGAAGCTTTCTTT.

This clonotype was seen only a few times. This chain joins TRBV7-2 and TRBJ2-2, with a weak D call TRBD2 (6 bases). Per germline, CDR1 SGHTA and CDR2 FQGNSA. The CDR3 covers 15 residues. V was shortened by 0 bases and J by 5 bases, with 10 bases between the two germline ends. CDR3 in DNA: TGTGCCAGCAGCTTAGCGGGACTTAGAACCGGGGAGCTGTTTTTT. This translates into CASSLAGLRTGELFF.

In DNA form, the CDR3 reads TGTGCCATCGGAGGATCCGGGTTCTCTGGGGCCAACGTCCTGACTTTC. Its protein is CAIGGSGFSGANVLTF. The J gene is TRBJ2-6, the V gene TRBV10-3; D possibly corresponds to TRBD2 (5 bases). Trimming left V 8 bases short and J 0 bases short, with 14 bases between. The CDR3 loop spans 16 amino acids. CDR1 ENHRY and CDR2 SYGVKD come from the germline V gene.

This clonotype was detected a few times. The V call is TRBV4-2, the J call TRBJ2-7; the D gene is possibly TRBD2 (7 bases). This CDR3 contains 15 residues. Germline CDR1 is LGHNA and CDR2 is YNFKEQ. Trimming took 1 base from V and 7 from J, leaving 17 bases between them. The CDR3 DNA reads as TGTGCCAGCAGCCAAGGAAGCGGGACATCTAGGGAGCAGTACTTC. It codes for CASSQGSGTSREQYF.

This clonotype was picked up a small number of times. The chain couples TRBV5-1 to TRBJ2-7, with TRBD1 matching over 7 bases. Germline V CDR1 and CDR2: SGHRS, YFSETQ. The V and J ends lost 4 bases and 2 bases, in that order; junction bases with no gene match: 15. CDR3 size: 17 residues. DNA for the CDR3: TGCGCCAGCAGCCCTCCCGGGACAGTTTATCGTACCTACGAGCAGTACTTC. Its translation is CASSPPGTVYRTYEQYF. The complete variable domain, with remaining parts taken from reference TRBV5-1 and TRBJ2-7, reads KAGVTQTPRYLIKTRGQQVTLSCSPISGHRSVSWYQQTPGQGLQFLFEYFSETQRNKGNFPGRFSGRQFSNSRSEMNVSTLELGDSALYLCASSPPGTVYRTYEQYFGPGTRLTVT.

The V call is TRBV2, the J call TRBJ2-6; D tentatively reads TRBD1 or TRBD2 (6 bases each). Germline V gene lookup returns CDR1 SNHLY and CDR2 FYNNEI. This CDR3 contains 21 residues. Trimming took 5 bases from V and 0 from J, leaving 26 bases between them. CDR3 region: CASSLLGGLAGHVSGANVLTF. The DNA for the CDR3 is TGTGCCAGCAGTTTACTAGGGGGGTTGGCAGGGCACGTCTCTGGGGCCAACGTCCTGACTTTC.

The CDR3 nucleotides read TGTGCCAGTAGTATTCTCGTTCAGGGGAAAAATCAGCCCCAGCATTTT. Translating it yields CASSILVQGKNQPQHF. The V gene is TRBV19, the J gene TRBJ1-5, with a weak D call TRBD1 (6 bases). Germline-derived CDR1 and CDR2 are LNHDA and SQIVND (reference sequence). CDR3 length: 16 amino acids. V lost 3 bases and J lost 4, with 16 bases in between.

This clonotype was counted between two and nine times. V is TRBV19 and J is TRBJ1-5; 7 bases are shared with TRBD1. The CDR3 sequence is 16 residues long. Losses at the gene ends were 5 bases for V and 5 bases for J; bases not matched to a gene: 12. Germline V gives CDR1 LNHDA, CDR2 SQIVND (reference sequence). This CDR3 reads CASSRHRQGKDQPQHF. In nucleotides, the CDR3 is TGTGCCAGTAGTCGCCATCGACAGGGTAAGGATCAGCCCCAGCATTTT.

This chain connects TRBV4-1 to TRBJ2-7; D is uncertain. V was clipped by 1 base and J by 3 bases, with 13 bases between them. The length of the CDR3 is 15 residues. Germline CDR1 is MGHRA and CDR2 is YSYEKL. In DNA, the CDR3 is TGCGCCAGCAGCCAAGTTTTAAAAGCTGACTACGAGCAGTACTTC. Translating gives CASSQVLKADYEQYF.

This clonotype came up many times. The chain is built from TRBV2 and TRBJ2-2; D may be TRBD1 (6 bases). V lost 4 bases to trimming and J lost 0 bases, with 15 bases between them. Looked up from germline, CDR1 is SNHLY and CDR2 is FYNNEI. The length of the CDR3 is 17 residues. CDR3 protein: CASSGEVGGANTGELFF. CDR3 sequence (DNA): TGTGCCAGCAGTGGCGAAGTAGGGGGTGCGAACACCGGGGAGCTGTTTTTT.

This clonotype was observed at least ten times. This chain uses TRBV2 with TRBJ2-7, with TRBD1 matching over 11 bases. CDR3 length equals 14 residues. The germline gives CDR1 SNHLY, CDR2 FYNNEI. With 6 bases clipped from V and 3 bases from J, the junction kept 4 bases outside the gene matches. In DNA, the CDR3 is TGTGCCAGCAGCCTCGGGACAGGGGGCTACGAGCAGTACTTC. This gives the protein CASSLGTGGYEQYF.